The TCR beta chain under discussion was sequenced for a study of glioma-infiltrating T cells after dendritic cell vaccination. This clone was found once. The V gene lost 5 bases and the J gene lost 11 bases, with 12 bases spanning the gap. Germline V lookup: CDR1 SGHTA, CDR2 FQGNSA. The CDR3 runs 11 residues. Sequencing used immunoSEQ multiplex PCR; TCRdb keeps in-frame clones, though not all of them. The table shows roughly 68,000 clones, with around 83% occurring only once. The chain recombines TRBV7-2 with TRBJ1-2; D not resolved. The sequencing used blood, collected before dendritic cell vaccination. This TCR came from a human donor with glioblastoma. The CDR3 DNA reads as TGTGCCAGCAGCATATCGGTGTGGTACACCTTC. Amino acid sequence: CASSISVWYTF.